These 3 T cell receptor beta chains were sequenced from one sample in a study of shared clonotypes between healthy human individuals. Assay: immunoSEQ multiplex PCR; the TCRdb copy retains only in-frame clones and omits some. The sample has about 680,000 clones; 92% are singletons. The naive CD8 fraction comprised CD45RO-negative cells positively selected for CCR7 and excluded terminally differentiated effector memory CD45RA+ cells. The specimen sequenced was naive CD8+ T cells sorted from blood. The receptor set was obtained from a man under 40 in good health.

The genes are TRBV30 and TRBJ2-7; D unresolved. Germline CDR1 GTSNPN, CDR2 SVGIG (reference sequence). This CDR3 has 13 residues. V lost 1 base and J lost 3, with 10 bases in between. The CDR3 spells CAWSAELNYEQYF. In DNA form, the CDR3 reads TGTGCCTGGAGTGCCGAATTAAACTACGAGCAGTACTTC. Full variable domain (outside the CDR3, taken from reference TRBV30 and TRBJ2-7): SQTIHQWPATLVQPVGSPLSLECTVEGTSNPNLYWYRQAAGRGLQLLFYSVGIGQISSEVPQNLSASRPQDRQFILSSKKLLLSDSGFYLCAWSAELNYEQYFGPGTRLTVT.

The V gene is TRBV4-3, the J gene TRBJ2-1; either TRBD1 or TRBD2 may fit D (6 bases each). V shed 0 bases and J shed 2 bases, with 14 bases lying between them. The length of the CDR3 is 17 residues. The germline V gene has CDR1 LGHNA and CDR2 YSLEER. Here the CDR3 reads CASSQELGGYTYNEQFF. CDR3 DNA sequence: TGCGCCAGCAGCCAAGAGTTGGGGGGCTATACCTACAATGAGCAGTTCTTC.

The rearrangement links TRBV9 to TRBJ2-1; either TRBD1 or TRBD2 may supply D (5 bases each). V was pared by 3 bases and J by 2 bases, with 18 bases between. CDR3 length equals 17 residues. Germline V gives CDR1 SGDLS, CDR2 YYNGEE. The CDR3 spells CASSAPRGEGPYNEQFF. The CDR3 nucleotides read TGTGCCAGCAGCGCCCCTCGGGGAGAGGGGCCCTACAATGAGCAGTTCTTC.